The 30 T cell receptor beta chains below come from one sample, sequenced in a study of OX40 agonist ivuxolimab in advanced cancers. The method was immunoSEQ multiplex PCR; TCRdb's version includes in-frame clones alone and lacks a portion of them. The data contain some 50,000 clones, around 86% of them singletons. Sequenced here: CD4+ or CD8+ T cells sorted from blood, sampled in a trial of the OX40 agonist ivuxolimab. The receptors stem from an adult with an advanced solid tumor such as melanoma, head and neck, liver or kidney cancer.

This chain joins TRBV9 and TRBJ1-4; unclear D gene. With 0 bases removed from V and 8 bases from J, the gap between germline ends came to 8 bases. CDR1 is SGDLS, CDR2 YYNGEE, per germline. The CDR3 runs 13 residues. The CDR3 region is CASSVDPLEKLFF. The DNA of the CDR3 is TGTGCCAGCAGCGTAGACCCCTTGGAAAAACTGTTTTTT.

The chain uses TRBV7-9 and TRBJ1-3, with D possibly matching TRBD1 (5 bases). Trimming pared 6 bases from V and 1 base from J, leaving 10 bases between. Germline V gene lookup returns CDR1 SEHNR and CDR2 FQNEAQ (reference sequence). This CDR3 contains 14 residues. CDR3 sequence: CASRAGGSGNTIYF. CDR3 bases: TGTGCCAGCAGGGCCGGGGGTTCTGGAAACACCATATATTTT.

This chain links TRBV19 with TRBJ2-1; D is unresolved. Trimming took 10 bases from V and 0 from J, leaving 16 bases between them. This CDR3 has 15 residues. Germline V gene data show CDR1 as LNHDA and CDR2 as SQIVND (reference sequence). CDR3 sequence reads: CATRWRAVSYNEQFF. The CDR3 bases are TGTGCCACCAGATGGCGTGCGGTCTCCTACAATGAGCAGTTCTTC.

The count of this clone is one. The chain couples TRBV7-9 to TRBJ1-1; D gene ambiguous. Trimming took off 5 bases at V and 1 base at J, with 14 bases between the two ends. CDR1 is SEHNR, CDR2 FQNEAQ, per germline (reference sequence). CDR3 length equals 15 residues. The CDR3 protein is CASSVVAAGNTEAFF. Written as DNA, the CDR3 is TGTGCCAGCAGCGTCGTTGCGGCCGGGAACACTGAAGCTTTCTTT. Looking up the rest from reference TRBV7-9 and TRBJ1-1 gives the full variable domain: DTGVSQNPRHKITKRGQNVTFRCDPISEHNRLYWYRQTLGQGPEFLTYFQNEAQLEKSRLLSDRFSAERPKGSFSTLEIQRTEQGDSAMYLCASSVVAAGNTEAFFGQGTRLTVV.

V is TRBV23-1 and J is TRBJ1-5, with D unclear. TRBV23-1 falls under the ORF class, with uncertain function. CDR3 length equals 17 residues. V lost 3 bases and J 0 bases, leaving 15 bases between the germline ends. The CDR3 DNA is TGCGCCAGCAGTCACGGGGAAGGAGAAAATAGCAATCAGCCCCAGCATTTT. Its protein product is CASSHGEGENSNQPQHF.

J is TRBJ2-7 and V is TRBV19; TRBD1 agrees at 9 bases. J lost 7 bases, V lost 6 bases, and 13 bases had no gene match. The CDR3 has 15 amino acids. In germline, CDR1 is LNHDA, CDR2 SQIVND (reference sequence). The CDR3 sequence is CASRVSGTGIYEQYF. In DNA, the CDR3 is TGTGCCAGTAGAGTTTCCGGGACAGGGATATATGAGCAGTACTTC.

V is TRBV4-1 and J is TRBJ2-5; 7 nucleotides match TRBD2. The ends lost 1 base at V and 5 bases at J; junction bases unmatched: 7. Germline CDR1 is MGHRA and CDR2 is YSYEKL. This CDR3 has 15 residues. The CDR3, as DNA: TGCGCCAGCAGCCAAGCCCCGGGACTACCCGAGACCCAGTACTTC. It is translated as CASSQAPGLPETQYF.

The chain has TRBV6-5 and TRBJ1-5; D is uncertain. The CDR3 sequence is 15 residues long. CDR1 and CDR2 (germline): MNHEY, SVGAGI. V was cut by 6 bases and J by 0 bases, with 12 bases left in between. DNA for the CDR3: TGTGCCAGCAGGTCCCGATGGAATAGCAATCAGCCCCAGCATTTT. It specifies CASRSRWNSNQPQHF.

This chain connects TRBV7-8 to TRBJ1-5, with D uncertain. Per the germline V gene, CDR1 is SGHVS and CDR2 is FQNEAQ. The CDR3 runs 15 residues. V dropped 8 bases and J dropped 1 base, with 15 bases sitting between them. The CDR3 coding sequence is TGTGCCAGCGGGGTTCACTGGGAGAGCAATCAGCCCCAGCATTTT. This sequence encodes CASGVHWESNQPQHF.

The gene calls are TRBV5-1 and TRBJ1-1; maybe TRBD1 (5 bases). The CDR3 loop spans 18 amino acids. Between the trimmed V and J ends, which lost 4 bases and 0 bases, there was a span of 22 bases. Germline assignment: CDR1 SGHRS and CDR2 YFSETQ. This CDR3 is CASSLPAFTSGLNTEAFF. The CDR3 nucleotides are TGCGCCAGCAGCCTCCCTGCGTTCACTTCGGGGCTGAACACTGAAGCTTTCTTT.

The rearrangement uses TRBV18 and TRBJ2-7; 7 bases fit TRBD1. Trimming cost V 3 bases and J 2 bases; bases outside gene matches: 7. The CDR3 has 15 residues. From germline, CDR1 is KGHSH and CDR2 LQKENI. The CDR3 region is CASSPFRGQPYEQYF. The CDR3 region has the DNA TGTGCCAGCTCACCCTTTAGGGGACAGCCCTACGAGCAGTACTTC.

The rearrangement links TRBV2 to TRBJ2-7; D uncertain. Germline CDR1 reads SNHLY; CDR2 reads FYNNEI. V lost 6 bases, J lost 4 bases, and 7 bases lay in between. The CDR3 is 11 amino acids. DNA of the CDR3: TGTGCCAGCAGGTCGCAATACGAGCAGTACTTC. It encodes CASRSQYEQYF.

This chain connects TRBV7-2 to TRBJ1-4; TRBD1 might be the D (6 bases). The CDR3 is 14 residues long. V lost 7 bases and J 8 bases, leaving 17 bases between the germline ends. Germline V gene data show CDR1 as SGHTA and CDR2 as FQGNSA. The CDR3: CASTRQEGWEKLFF. The DNA for the CDR3 is TGTGCCAGCACCCGACAGGAGGGTTGGGAAAAACTGTTTTTT.

The CDR3, as DNA: TGTGCCAGCAGCTTTCAGCCGGGACAGGGTGTAAGGGAGCAGTACTTC. Its protein product is CASSFQPGQGVREQYF. The rearrangement joins TRBV13 to TRBJ2-7; 9 positions match TRBD1. CDR3 size: 16 residues. CDR1 and CDR2 from the germline V gene are PRHDT and FYEKMQ (reference sequence). The V segment lost 3 bases and the J segment 7 bases; nucleotides outside the gene matches: 13.

The genes are TRBV5-1 and TRBJ2-1, with a tentative D call TRBD2 (6 bases). CDR3 length: 14 amino acids. In germline, CDR1 is SGHRS, CDR2 YFSETQ. The ends were cut back, 2 bases at V and 9 bases at J, with 15 bases in the middle. In nucleotides, the CDR3 is TGCGCCAGCAGCTTACAACCTAGCGTTAGTGAGCAGTTCTTC. Translated: CASSLQPSVSEQFF.

The chain links TRBV7-8 to TRBJ2-7, with D hard to call. V lost 5 bases and J 7 bases, leaving 9 bases between the germline ends. The CDR3 length is 11 residues. In germline, CDR1 is SGHVS, CDR2 FQNEAQ. The CDR3 nucleotides are TGTGCCAGCAGCCCCGTCTTTGAGCAGTACTTC. As protein: CASSPVFEQYF.

CDR3 protein: CASRVAFLAGAHNEQFF. As DNA, the CDR3 is TGTGCCAGCAGGGTTGCGTTCCTAGCGGGGGCCCACAATGAGCAGTTCTTC. The rearrangement uses TRBV2 and TRBJ2-1, with 10 nucleotides matching TRBD2. The ends lost 6 bases at V and 5 bases at J; junction bases unmatched: 13. Germline CDR1 SNHLY, CDR2 FYNNEI. CDR3 length: 17 amino acids.

The chain couples TRBV5-1 to TRBJ2-6, with no clear D. The CDR3 is 15 residues long. V was shortened by 3 bases and J by 0 bases, with 7 bases between the two germline ends. The germline gives CDR1 SGHRS, CDR2 YFSETQ. Here the CDR3 reads CASSSLNSGANVLTF. Here the CDR3 DNA reads TGCGCCAGCAGCTCCCTCAACTCTGGGGCCAACGTCCTGACTTTC.

This chain uses TRBV5-1 with TRBJ2-6; no definite D call. V lost 0 bases, J lost 1 base, and 5 bases lay in between. Germline V gives CDR1 SGHRS, CDR2 YFSETQ. The CDR3 totals 15 residues. The CDR3 nucleotides are TGCGCCAGCAGCTTGGAAGGGTCTGGGGCCAACGTCCTGACTTTC. Its protein is CASSLEGSGANVLTF. The entire variable domain, with the rest obtained from reference TRBV5-1 and TRBJ2-6, is as follows: KAGVTQTPRYLIKTRGQQVTLSCSPISGHRSVSWYQQTPGQGLQFLFEYFSETQRNKGNFPGRFSGRQFSNSRSEMNVSTLELGDSALYLCASSLEGSGANVLTFGAGSRLTVL.

The chain has TRBV19 and TRBJ1-3; no clear D gene. V shed 5 bases and J shed 4 bases, with 6 bases lying between them. Per the germline V gene, CDR1 is LNHDA and CDR2 is SQIVND (reference sequence). The CDR3 covers 12 residues. The CDR3 DNA is TGTGCCAGTAGTTATATCGGAAACACCATATATTTT. Translated, it gives CASSYIGNTIYF.

The chain is built from TRBV28 and TRBJ2-2; 13 positions agree with TRBD2. Looked up from germline, CDR1 is MDHEN and CDR2 is SYDVKM. CDR3 size: 15 residues. V was pared by 7 bases and J by 7 bases, with 6 bases of the junction left unmatched. The DNA for the CDR3 is TGTGCCAGCACCACTAGCGGGAGGGCCCACGGGGAGCTGTTTTTT. Amino acid sequence: CASTTSGRAHGELFF.

The chain joins TRBV18 to TRBJ2-6; D perhaps matches TRBD2 (6 bases). V dropped 4 bases and J dropped 7 bases, with 11 bases sitting between them. This CDR3 region has 14 residues. Germline lookup yields CDR1 KGHSH and CDR2 LQKENI. CDR3 sequence reads: CASSLRDSANVLTF. Here the CDR3 DNA reads TGTGCCAGCTCACTCCGGGACTCCGCCAACGTCCTGACTTTC.

This chain uses TRBV11-2 with TRBJ2-1, with D possibly TRBD2 on 5 matching bases. CDR3 length equals 15 residues. Between the trimmed V and J ends, which lost 1 base and 3 bases, there was a span of 10 bases. Germline-derived CDR1 and CDR2 are SGHAT and FQNNGV. CDR3 loop: CASSLVRGNYNEQFF. In nucleotides, the CDR3 is TGTGCCAGCAGCTTAGTACGGGGTAACTACAATGAGCAGTTCTTC.

The table lists this clone with a count of one. The genes are TRBV19 and TRBJ2-3, with 13 bases identical to TRBD2. The ends lost 5 bases at V and 1 base at J; junction bases unmatched: 15. CDR1 LNHDA and CDR2 SQIVND come from the germline V gene (reference sequence). This CDR3 spans 20 amino acids. The DNA for the CDR3 is TGTGCCAGTAGTCCCCCGACTAGCGGGAGGTGGAAATCTGGCACAGATACGCAGTATTTT. Encoded protein: CASSPPTSGRWKSGTDTQYF.

The gene calls are TRBV7-6 and TRBJ2-7, with 10 bases that match TRBD2. This CDR3 is 14 amino acids long. CDR1 is SGHVS and CDR2 is FNYEAQ in the germline V gene. V shed 6 bases, J shed 2 bases, and the junction held 4 bases outside the gene matches. The CDR3 loop is CASSTAGGAYEQYF. The CDR3 coding sequence is TGTGCCAGCAGTACAGCGGGAGGGGCCTACGAGCAGTACTTC.

V usage is TRBV27 and J usage is TRBJ2-1; 7 positions match TRBD2. CDR1 is MNHEY and CDR2 is SMNVEV in the germline V gene (reference sequence). J was trimmed by 6 bases and V by 5 bases; bases with no gene match: 10. This CDR3 has 15 amino acids. The CDR3 loop reads CASSTRLALGNEQFF. CDR3 DNA: TGTGCCAGCAGTACCCGACTAGCCCTAGGCAATGAGCAGTTCTTC.

The J gene is TRBJ2-7, the V gene TRBV6-5; the D gene is possibly TRBD2 (6 bases). The germline CDR1 and CDR2 sequences are MNHEY and SVGAGI. The CDR3 totals 15 residues. The V gene lost 0 bases and the J gene lost 6 bases, with 15 bases spanning the gap. The CDR3 sequence is CASSYSGTTRGEQYF. CDR3 nucleotides: TGTGCCAGCAGTTACTCAGGGACGACTAGGGGCGAGCAGTACTTC.

The rearrangement uses TRBV29-1 and TRBJ2-3; D unresolved. Deletions cut 3 bases from V and 2 bases from J, with 6 bases between. Germline assignment: CDR1 SQVTM and CDR2 ANQGSEA. CDR3 length equals 12 residues. CDR3 sequence reads: CSVDRFTDTQYF. Written as DNA, the CDR3 is TGCAGCGTTGACCGGTTCACAGATACGCAGTATTTT.

This chain connects TRBV4-1 to TRBJ2-1, with D unresolved. V shed 3 bases and J shed 5 bases, with 14 bases lying between them. This CDR3 spans 15 amino acids. Germline V gene lookup returns CDR1 MGHRA and CDR2 YSYEKL. This chain's CDR3 is CASSHLGRQNNEQFF. The CDR3 DNA follows: TGCGCCAGCAGCCACCTAGGACGCCAGAACAATGAGCAGTTCTTC.

The V gene is TRBV2, the J gene TRBJ2-5; 13 nucleotides agree with TRBD2. V dropped 5 bases and J dropped 5; count of bases not matched to a gene: 17. The CDR3 is 19 residues long. In germline, CDR1 is SNHLY, CDR2 FYNNEI. CDR3 in DNA: TGTGCCAGCAGTCCGCGCCCGGGACTAGCGGGATCCGGGGGGGAGACCCAGTACTTC. Translating it yields CASSPRPGLAGSGGETQYF.